Listed below are T cell receptor beta chains from one sample, sequenced in a study of Ad26.COV2.S vaccination and SARS-CoV-2 variants. Clones were read by immunoSEQ multiplex PCR, and TCRdb kept only the in-frame ones, dropping some. The repertoire holds roughly 350,000 clones, around 90% seen once, with 6.4% in the top ten. The sample in question was peripheral blood, obtained in a trial of Ad26.COV2.S vaccine versus placebo. The receptors here all came from a person between 18 and 60 years old who received the Ad26.COV2.S COVID-19 vaccine or a placebo. The CDR3 runs from the conserved cysteine through the conserved F or W. D genes are given only for firm matches. The listing skips clone size in some rows; elsewhere it reads once, few, many or a size class.

abundance: many
v_gene: TRBV28
j_gene: TRBJ2-1
d_gene: -
CDR3nt: TGTGCCAGCAGTTTACGAGGGACTGGAAACTACAATGAGCAGTTCTTC
CDR3aa: CASSLRGTGNYNEQFF

abundance: -
v_gene: TRBV7-3
j_gene: TRBJ1-4
d_gene: TRBD1
CDR3nt: TGTGCCAGCAGCCCGGGACAGGGGGTTGAAAAACTGTTTTTT
CDR3aa: CASSPGQGVEKLFF

abundance: once
v_gene: TRBV7-2
j_gene: TRBJ1-4
d_gene: -
CDR3nt: TGTGCCAGCAGCCTTCGGGGGGTTGGTGAAAAACTGTTTTTT
CDR3aa: CASSLRGVGEKLFF

abundance: -
v_gene: TRBV12-5
j_gene: TRBJ2-5
d_gene: -
CDR3nt: TGTGCTAGTGGTTTGGTAGTAATAAAAGGGGAGACCCAGTACTTC
CDR3aa: CASGLVVIKGETQYF

abundance: -
v_gene: TRBV5-1
j_gene: TRBJ2-7
d_gene: -
CDR3nt: TGCGCCAGCAGCTCCGGGACGGCCTACGAGCAGTACTTC
CDR3aa: CASSSGTAYEQYF

abundance: -
v_gene: TRBV12-3/TRBV12-4
j_gene: TRBJ1-2
d_gene: TRBD1
CDR3nt: TGTGCCAGCAGTTTACCGGGACAGTTTGGCTACACCTTC
CDR3aa: CASSLPGQFGYTF

abundance: -
v_gene: TRBV5-8
j_gene: TRBJ2-7
d_gene: TRBD1
CDR3nt: TGTGCCAGCAGCTTGGGGGTGACAGGGGAAAGGGACGAGCAGTACTTC
CDR3aa: CASSLGVTGERDEQYF

abundance: -
v_gene: TRBV13
j_gene: TRBJ2-1
d_gene: TRBD2
CDR3nt: TGTGCCAGCAGCTTAGGACTAGCGGGGGGGCTCGACAATGAGCAGTTCTTC
CDR3aa: CASSLGLAGGLDNEQFF

abundance: once
v_gene: TRBV5-6
j_gene: TRBJ2-3
d_gene: -
CDR3nt: TGTGCCAGCAGCCCCGACGGACACACAGATACGCAGTATTTT
CDR3aa: CASSPDGHTDTQYF

abundance: -
v_gene: TRBV7-3
j_gene: TRBJ1-2
d_gene: -
CDR3nt: TGTGCCAGCAGCTTAAAAGGGAGTCTTGGCTACACCTTC
CDR3aa: CASSLKGSLGYTF

abundance: once
v_gene: TRBV6-5
j_gene: TRBJ2-7
d_gene: TRBD2
CDR3nt: TGTGCCAGCAGTTCCGCGGGGGAGTCCTACGAGCAGTACTTC
CDR3aa: CASSSAGESYEQYF

abundance: -
v_gene: TRBV18
j_gene: TRBJ2-7
d_gene: -
CDR3nt: TGTGCCAGCTCACCACTCGCCGGACAAAACTACGAGCAGTACTTC
CDR3aa: CASSPLAGQNYEQYF

abundance: -
v_gene: TRBV4-2
j_gene: TRBJ1-6
d_gene: TRBD1
CDR3nt: TGTGCCAGCAGCCAAGCGGGACAGAATTCACCCCTCCACTTT
CDR3aa: CASSQAGQNSPLHF

abundance: few
v_gene: TRBV2
j_gene: TRBJ1-6
d_gene: TRBD1
CDR3nt: TGTGCCAGCACTTCGGACAGGGATAATTCACCCCTCCACTTT
CDR3aa: CASTSDRDNSPLHF

abundance: once
v_gene: TRBV24-1
j_gene: TRBJ2-1
d_gene: -
CDR3nt: TGTGCCACCAGTGATTCCTCGTTAGGGGAAGATGAGCAGTTCTTC
CDR3aa: CATSDSSLGEDEQFF

abundance: once
v_gene: TRBV14
j_gene: TRBJ1-1
d_gene: -
CDR3nt: TGTGCCAGCAGCCGACTACAGGGTCAGAACACTGAAGCTTTCTTT
CDR3aa: CASSRLQGQNTEAFF

abundance: once
v_gene: TRBV6-5
j_gene: TRBJ1-2
d_gene: TRBD1
CDR3nt: TGTGCCAGCAGTTACGGAAAGACAGGGTTGGGAGGCTACACCTTC
CDR3aa: CASSYGKTGLGGYTF

abundance: -
v_gene: TRBV7-2
j_gene: TRBJ1-1
d_gene: -
CDR3nt: TGTGCCAGCAGCTTACAGGGTTTTGAAGCTTTCTTT
CDR3aa: CASSLQGFEAFF

abundance: -
v_gene: TRBV19
j_gene: TRBJ1-4
d_gene: -
CDR3nt: TGTGCCAGTAGATTTACGGGAGCTAATGAAAAACTGTTTTTT
CDR3aa: CASRFTGANEKLFF

abundance: -
v_gene: TRBV6-5
j_gene: TRBJ1-1
d_gene: TRBD1
CDR3nt: TGTGCCAGCAGCCTCGACAGGGTTACTGAAGCTTTCTTT
CDR3aa: CASSLDRVTEAFF

abundance: -
v_gene: TRBV28
j_gene: TRBJ1-6
d_gene: TRBD1
CDR3nt: TGTGCCAGCAGTTTATCGGCAGGGGGCTCACCCCTCCACTTT
CDR3aa: CASSLSAGGSPLHF

abundance: -
v_gene: TRBV6-5
j_gene: TRBJ1-3
d_gene: TRBD1
CDR3nt: TGTGCCAGCGAGGGGGCGAGCTCTGGAAACACCATATATTTT
CDR3aa: CASEGASSGNTIYF

abundance: once
v_gene: TRBV30
j_gene: TRBJ2-3
d_gene: TRBD2
CDR3nt: TGTGCCTGGAGTGCTAGCGGCGCCGGGCATACGCAGTATTTT
CDR3aa: CAWSASGAGHTQYF

abundance: -
v_gene: TRBV6-5
j_gene: TRBJ1-1
d_gene: -
CDR3nt: TGTGCCAGCAGTTACTCGTTATGGGGAACCCCCACTGAAGCTTTCTTT
CDR3aa: CASSYSLWGTPTEAFF

abundance: -
v_gene: TRBV14
j_gene: TRBJ2-1
d_gene: TRBD2
CDR3nt: TGTGCCAGCAGCCAAGCAGCGGGGGGGCCCATTGAGCAGTTCTTC
CDR3aa: CASSQAAGGPIEQFF

abundance: few
v_gene: TRBV9
j_gene: TRBJ2-7
d_gene: TRBD1
CDR3nt: TGTGCCAGCAGCGCCGCCGGACAGGGATCCTACGAGCAGTACTTC
CDR3aa: CASSAAGQGSYEQYF

abundance: -
v_gene: TRBV29-1
j_gene: TRBJ2-3
d_gene: TRBD2
CDR3nt: TGCAGCGTTGAAGGCCTAGCGGGCACAGATACGCAGTATTTT
CDR3aa: CSVEGLAGTDTQYF

abundance: -
v_gene: TRBV7-8
j_gene: TRBJ2-1
d_gene: TRBD1
CDR3nt: TGTGCCAGCAGCAAAAATCCCGGGACAGGGACGTACAATGAGCAGTTCTTC
CDR3aa: CASSKNPGTGTYNEQFF

abundance: -
v_gene: TRBV19
j_gene: TRBJ1-1
d_gene: -
CDR3nt: TGTGCCAGTAGTCTCCCTCGGGGTGGAGGGAACACTGAAGCTTTCTTT
CDR3aa: CASSLPRGGGNTEAFF

abundance: few
v_gene: TRBV19
j_gene: TRBJ2-2
d_gene: TRBD2
CDR3nt: TGTGCCAGTATTGGGGCTAGCGGGGGGGATAGCACCGGGGAGCTGTTTTTT
CDR3aa: CASIGASGGDSTGELFF

abundance: -
v_gene: TRBV7-3
j_gene: TRBJ1-6
d_gene: TRBD1
CDR3nt: TGTGCCAGCAGCTTTTCCGGGACAGAAAATTCACCCCTCCACTTT
CDR3aa: CASSFSGTENSPLHF

abundance: -
v_gene: TRBV15
j_gene: TRBJ1-5
d_gene: TRBD1
CDR3nt: TGTGCCACCAGCAGAGTAAGGGGGACAGCAAATCAGCCCCAGCATTTT
CDR3aa: CATSRVRGTANQPQHF

abundance: -
v_gene: TRBV6-5
j_gene: TRBJ1-1
d_gene: TRBD1
CDR3nt: TGTGCCAGCAGTAGGGACAGGCGGGGCACTGAAGCTTTCTTT
CDR3aa: CASSRDRRGTEAFF

abundance: -
v_gene: TRBV27
j_gene: TRBJ1-2
d_gene: -
CDR3nt: TGTGCCAGCAGTCCAGGGGACACTAGACGGACCCTAAGCTATGGCTACACCTTC
CDR3aa: CASSPGDTRRTLSYGYTF

abundance: few
v_gene: TRBV10-3
j_gene: TRBJ1-2
d_gene: -
CDR3nt: TGTGCCATCAGTGAGACAGGGATCTATGGCTACACCTTC
CDR3aa: CAISETGIYGYTF

abundance: -
v_gene: TRBV7-3
j_gene: TRBJ2-2
d_gene: TRBD1
CDR3nt: TGTGCCAGCAGCTTAGGACAGGGAATGGGGACCGGGGAGCTGTTTTTT
CDR3aa: CASSLGQGMGTGELFF

abundance: -
v_gene: TRBV11-2
j_gene: TRBJ2-5
d_gene: -
CDR3nt: TGTGCCAGCAGCTTAGCGGCAGGGGTTTACCAAGAGACCCAGTACTTC
CDR3aa: CASSLAAGVYQETQYF

abundance: -
v_gene: TRBV27
j_gene: TRBJ1-2
d_gene: -
CDR3nt: TGTGCCAGCAGTCCCTCGGGGGGTCGTTATGGCTACACCTTC
CDR3aa: CASSPSGGRYGYTF

abundance: -
v_gene: TRBV28
j_gene: TRBJ2-1
d_gene: TRBD2
CDR3nt: TGTGCCAGCAGTGCCGGGACTAGCGATGAGGAGCAGTTCTTC
CDR3aa: CASSAGTSDEEQFF

abundance: -
v_gene: TRBV5-1
j_gene: TRBJ2-7
d_gene: TRBD2
CDR3nt: TGCGCCAGCAGTTCAAGCGGGGTCGCCTACGAGCAGTACTTC
CDR3aa: CASSSSGVAYEQYF

abundance: -
v_gene: TRBV5-1
j_gene: TRBJ1-2
d_gene: -
CDR3nt: TGCGCCAGCAGCTTGGGATCTCAAACCCGTAGTGGCTACACCTTC
CDR3aa: CASSLGSQTRSGYTF

abundance: -
v_gene: TRBV6-6
j_gene: TRBJ2-1
d_gene: -
CDR3nt: TGTGCCAGCAGCCAGGACAGTATAGATGAGCAGTTCTTC
CDR3aa: CASSQDSIDEQFF

abundance: -
v_gene: TRBV9
j_gene: TRBJ2-1
d_gene: TRBD2
CDR3nt: TGTGCCAGCAGCGTTGGGGGGGTCAATGAGCAGTTCTTC
CDR3aa: CASSVGGVNEQFF

abundance: -
v_gene: TRBV7-6
j_gene: TRBJ1-2
d_gene: TRBD1
CDR3nt: TGTGCCAGCAGCCCAGGGACAGGGTGGCCCTATGGCTACACCTTC
CDR3aa: CASSPGTGWPYGYTF

abundance: -
v_gene: TRBV29-1
j_gene: TRBJ1-4
d_gene: TRBD1
CDR3nt: TGCAGCGCCGGCCGAGGGACAGGGAATGAAAAACTGTTTTTT
CDR3aa: CSAGRGTGNEKLFF

abundance: -
v_gene: TRBV6-5
j_gene: TRBJ2-3
d_gene: TRBD2
CDR3nt: TGTGCCAGCAGTTACCGGACTAGCGGGGGAGATACGCAGTATTTT
CDR3aa: CASSYRTSGGDTQYF

abundance: -
v_gene: TRBV9
j_gene: TRBJ2-1
d_gene: -
CDR3nt: TGTGCCAGCAGCGTAGGACTGGGACGGAGCTCCTACAATGAGCAGTTCTTC
CDR3aa: CASSVGLGRSSYNEQFF

abundance: once
v_gene: TRBV12-3/TRBV12-4
j_gene: TRBJ1-1
d_gene: -
CDR3nt: TGTGCCAGCAGTTTAGTGGAGAACACTGAAGCTTTCTTT
CDR3aa: CASSLVENTEAFF

abundance: -
v_gene: TRBV27
j_gene: TRBJ2-3
d_gene: TRBD2
CDR3nt: TGTGCCAGCAGTTTTAAGGGCATTAATTACCTAGCGGCTGGGGGGGATACGCAGTATTTT
CDR3aa: CASSFKGINYLAAGGDTQYF

abundance: -
v_gene: TRBV28
j_gene: TRBJ2-7
d_gene: -
CDR3nt: TGTGCCAGCAGTTACGCCCCTGGGGGGGCCGAGCAGTACTTC
CDR3aa: CASSYAPGGAEQYF

abundance: -
v_gene: TRBV2
j_gene: TRBJ2-3
d_gene: -
CDR3nt: TGTGCCAGCAGTGACTACCGACGAGGCACAGATACGCAGTATTTT
CDR3aa: CASSDYRRGTDTQYF

abundance: -
v_gene: TRBV19
j_gene: TRBJ2-6
d_gene: -
CDR3nt: TGTGCCAGTAGTACCCAGGGCTGGGCCAACGTCCTGACTTTC
CDR3aa: CASSTQGWANVLTF

abundance: -
v_gene: TRBV6-4
j_gene: TRBJ1-2
d_gene: TRBD1
CDR3nt: TGTGCCAGCAGTGACTCGGACAGGGTCGGCTACACCTTC
CDR3aa: CASSDSDRVGYTF

abundance: -
v_gene: TRBV5-4
j_gene: TRBJ2-3
d_gene: TRBD2
CDR3nt: TGTGCCAGCAGTCCTCGTAGCGGGGCTAGCACAGATACGCAGTATTTT
CDR3aa: CASSPRSGASTDTQYF